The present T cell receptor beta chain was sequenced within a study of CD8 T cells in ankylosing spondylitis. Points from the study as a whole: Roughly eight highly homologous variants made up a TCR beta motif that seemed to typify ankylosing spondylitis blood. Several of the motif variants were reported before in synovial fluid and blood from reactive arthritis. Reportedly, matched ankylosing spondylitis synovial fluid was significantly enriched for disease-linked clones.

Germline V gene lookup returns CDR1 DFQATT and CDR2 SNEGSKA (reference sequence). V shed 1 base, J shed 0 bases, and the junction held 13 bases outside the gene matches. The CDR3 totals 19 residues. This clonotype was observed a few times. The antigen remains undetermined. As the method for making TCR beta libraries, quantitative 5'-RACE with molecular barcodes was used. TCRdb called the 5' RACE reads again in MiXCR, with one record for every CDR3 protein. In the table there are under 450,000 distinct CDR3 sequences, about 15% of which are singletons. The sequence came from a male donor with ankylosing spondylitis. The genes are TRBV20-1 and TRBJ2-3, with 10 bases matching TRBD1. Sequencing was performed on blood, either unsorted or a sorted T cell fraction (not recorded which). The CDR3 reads CSARVPTGGGRESTDTQYF. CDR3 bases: TGCAGTGCTAGAGTCCCGACAGGGGGCGGGCGGGAGAGCACAGATACGCAGTATTTT.